This T cell receptor beta chain is from a study of technical replicates of blood from a few donors. Some clones are missing from TCRdb's copy, which holds only in-frame ones; the method was immunoSEQ multiplex PCR. Altogether roughly 79,000 clones are present, approximately 96% being singletons, with the ten largest covering about 0.37%. The V end lost 0 bases, the J end lost 1 base, and 15 bases lay between the germline ends. Looked up from germline, CDR1 is ENHRY and CDR2 is SYGVKD. The CDR3 consists of 17 residues. Sequencing was performed on T cells isolated from PBMCs. The TCR sequence derives from a human donor in good health. The gene calls are TRBV10-3 and TRBJ1-1; no clear D gene. The CDR3 sequence is CAISESRSRVQNTEAFF. The CDR3 region has the DNA TGTGCCATCAGTGAGTCAAGATCGAGGGTCCAGAACACTGAAGCTTTCTTT.